Listed here is a single TCR beta chain. The antigen this receptor binds is unknown. No much larger clone exists at a distance of one base, and base qualities are not known. In the prospective study, participants were roughly 18 to 100 years old, resided in under 30 geographic areas of the United States, and were enrolled through a virtual design. Cohort assignment in the prospective study relied on participant-reported clinical history from a screening survey and a study questionnaire. Each participant in the prospective study had whole blood, serum and a nasopharyngeal or oropharyngeal swab collected by mobile phlebotomists. Over an approximately 2-month period, participants in the prospective study had the option of providing additional blood draws and questionnaires. Before DNA extraction, prospective study blood samples were shipped either frozen or at room temperature. The sample is drawn from a study of blood T cell repertoires in COVID-19 (dated by TCRdb to about 2020). Regarding the complete study: Samples covering the acute and convalescent phases of COVID-19 were provided by collaborators in the United States, Italy and Spain. The material from the prospective study consisted of cDNA or gDNA derived from T cells, B-cell-depleted T cells, or PBMCs. Subjects who had been exposed to COVID-19, were actively infected with it, or had recovered from it provided the deeply sampled blood TCRbeta repertoires that made up the dataset. The repertoires were released in a freely available public database intended as a resource for research on the immune response to SARS-CoV-2. Samples were obtained from the ongoing ImmuneRACE study (first 160 participants) and from 1,000 to 1,500 subjects provided by 6 global collaborators. Nearly every sample came with metadata listing a de-identified subject ID, COVID-19 status, age in years and sex. Where available, HLA class I and class II types were obtained from metadata supplied by the sample provider rather than from assay-based typing.

What the research found in general, with its limitations: The amount of clinical and demographic metadata varied by source and participant and was provided uncurated.

The immunoSEQ Assay, a bias-controlled multiplex PCR, was used to amplify TCRbeta CDR3 regions from genomic DNA. The study's own analysis went as follows. The number of nucleated cells in each sample was estimated from the amplification of reference gene primers within the assay. Sequence reads were collapsed and filtered to measure the absolute abundance of every unique TCRbeta CDR3 rearrangement. For each sample, productive Simpson clonality was calculated as the square root of Simpson's diversity index over productive rearrangements. TCRdb's version of the immuneACCESS table is confined to in-frame rearrangements and falls short of the full clone set. An unresolved V gene accounts for under half of the shortfall where checked; the remainder is of unknown origin. The V and J calls and the clone size are those of that table, but D and trimming were determined from the DNA. In all, the sample holds approximately 260,000 clones, and around 87% of those were seen once. The top ten clones comprise around 6% of the sample.

The germline V gene (reference sequence) supplies CDR1 LGHDT and CDR2 YNNKEL. The CDR3 numbers 13 residues from cysteine through phenylalanine. Solely the CDR3 DNA is kept, with 39 bases framed from the first base. V is reduced by 3 bases and J by 9 bases, leaving a spacing of 9 bases between them. The sequence derives from a woman in her 30s with acute COVID-19. Sequenced input: PBMCs or T cells enriched from blood (not recorded which). The receptor chain draws on TRBV3-1 (or the pseudogene TRBV3-2) and TRBJ1-6; the best D guess is TRBD1, with 5 bases matching. The encoded CDR3 is CASSHGQGSPLHF. The sequenced DNA: TGTGCCAGCAGCCACGGTCAGGGTTCACCCCTCCACTTT.